This T cell receptor (beta chain) emerged from a study of T cells in Graves' hyperthyroidism and ophthalmopathy (dated by TCRdb to 2018 to 2020). Turning to the overall study: Peripheral blood samples were taken at initial diagnosis, before any treatment was given. TCR V-J signatures able to tell the groups apart were searched for in a discovery cohort of 90 to 100 patients, of whom roughly 42 had Graves' ophthalmopathy and roughly 57 had stable Graves' hyperthyroidism. Whether ophthalmopathy could be predicted prospectively was tested in an independent validation cohort made up of 18 hyperthyroidism patients plus 17 patients who later progressed to ophthalmopathy. The approximately 100 discovery patients were randomly split 7:3 into training and test sets. In several Graves' hyperthyroidism patients, the study also compared T-cell repertoires from thyroid tissue with T-cell repertoires from blood. Following sampling, methimazole starting at 30 mg daily was given to hyperthyroidism patients, and high-dose intravenous methylprednisolone was given to ophthalmopathy patients. The paper reports TCR Vbeta CDR3 sequencing of over 130 peripheral blood samples: approximately 41 ophthalmopathy, some 80 hyperthyroidism and some 17 progressor patients.

Graves' hyperthyroidism was defined as stable when no progression to ophthalmopathy occurred over 18 months of follow-up. Hyperthyroidism patients were newly diagnosed, with disease duration under 2 months, and aged 18 to 65 years. The study excluded patients with uncontrolled infections, other autoimmune diseases, pregnancy or lactation. Diagnoses were based on clinical symptoms, serum thyroxine and TRAb, thyroid ultrasound and orbital computed tomography. PBMCs were isolated from approximately 10 ml of fresh peripheral blood by Ficoll-Paque density gradient centrifugation. Total RNA was extracted with Trizol reagent, and quality was checked on an Agilent 2100 Bioanalyzer. Many counts were recorded for this clonotype. What this receptor recognizes is not known. No much larger clone exists at a distance of one base, and base qualities are not known. Here is what the overall study found, with its caveats: During validation, the model predicted progression to ophthalmopathy a median of about 5.9 months ahead of onset, with around 65% sensitivity and 72% to 80% specificity. Ophthalmopathy was separated from stable hyperthyroidism by a 13 V-J signature model, with over 85% sensitivity and approximately 84% specificity obtained in cross-validation and 80%/75% obtained in testing. No statistical method was used to fix the sample size in advance, and group allocation was not hidden from the investigators. Blood samples also contained most of the expanded thyroid clonotypes (frequency above 0.001), which suggests that blood repertoires may reflect thyroid immune responses.

The TCR beta CDR3 regions were amplified from the RNA transcripts. For the first round of RT-PCR on the TCR CDR3, the HTBI primer set was used together with the Qiagen OneStep RT-PCR kit. Libraries were constructed in a second round of multiplex PCR, after which size selection and purification were performed. The libraries were sequenced on an Illumina HiSeq2000 using paired-end 100 bp reads. The published analysis was carried out like this. Raw data were processed with SOAPnuke, discarding reads with adapters, uncalled bases, mean Phred below 15, or no exact constant-primer or identifier match. High-quality paired reads were merged using COPE v1.2.5, and each unique nucleotide sequence was defined as a clonotype. MiTCR v1.1 was used to align the clonotypes against IMGT TRBV, TRBD and TRBJ reference segments. Only V-J combinations with frequency above 0.0001, covering roughly 99% of repertoires, were analysed. The TCS score was defined as F50 (clonal expansion) divided by E x V (chaos), with BLOSUM62-based TCRdist calculated between CDR3 peptides within each V-J. Welch's t-statistics and random forest reduced around 550 V-J features to fewer than 15, which were used in a naive Bayes classifier (R e1071). TCRdb cleaned the public reads at Q25 with fastp, built clones with MiXCR and kept in-frame beta chains. Every distinct CDR3 protein forms one entry, paired with its most common genes and DNA. TCRdb, not the authors, supplied the V and J calls. The sample contains approximately 740,000 distinct CDR3 sequences, about 15% of them found a single time. Roughly a tenth of the sample rests with the top ten.

Specimen: blood. The receptor was derived from a woman under 30 with Graves' hyperthyroidism.

The bases read TGTGCCAGCAGTTACAGGGCTAGCGGGAGGTGGAACGAGCAGTACTTC. It is translated as CASSYRASGRWNEQYF. The rearrangement joined TRBV6-1 to TRBJ2-7; TRBD2 aligns with 11 central bases. Via the germline V gene, CDR1 is MNHNS and CDR2 SASEGT. The V end gives up 5 bases and the J end 5 bases, leaving 11 bases in the junction not matched to a gene. The CDR3 runs 16 residues from the cysteine to the phenylalanine. Only the CDR3 portion is preserved as DNA: 48 bases, with reading frame beginning at the first base.